The clone carrying this T cell receptor beta chain was observed at least ten times. What it binds is not known. This entry is derived from a study of identical twins. Findings and limits, study-wide: A lower insertion count was a feature of abundant cord blood beta clonotypes, with no such feature in memory repertoires. Beta out-of-frame twin sharing showed a weaker excess.

The authors used template switching to add a universal primer site and gave cDNA unique molecular identifiers. TCRdb reprocessed the 5' RACE reads with MiXCR, giving one entry per CDR3 protein. Of nearly 900,000 distinct CDR3 sequences detected, 9% to 15% appear once; the ten largest clones hold about 1.6%. Looked up from germline, CDR1 is SGHTA and CDR2 is FQGTGA. The CDR3 is 16 residues long. V lost 5 bases and J lost 4, with 17 bases in between. The data were also submitted as part of a second study, on yellow fever vaccine responses in identical twins.

Sequenced material: PBMCs. This chain joins TRBV7-3 and TRBJ2-2; no clear D. The TCR sequence derives from a woman between 18 and 30 years old in good health. CDR3 coding DNA: TGTGCCAGCAGCCCCACTTACATTTCAAGCACCGGGGAGCTGTTTTTT. Its translation is CASSPTYISSTGELFF.